The 3 T cell receptor beta chains below all came from one sample that was sequenced in a study of technical replicates of blood from a handful of donors. Data came from immunoSEQ multiplex PCR; TCRdb stores just in-frame clones and leaves some out. The repertoire includes under 20,000 clones, more than 75% of them detected once, and around an eighth sits in the top ten. The sequenced sample was PBMCs. The receptors shown here come from a human donor in good health.

The rearrangement links TRBV7-9 to TRBJ2-5; the D is unclear. Per the germline V gene, CDR1 is SEHNR and CDR2 is FQNEAQ (reference sequence). V shed 1 base and J shed 5 bases, with 11 bases lying between them. The CDR3 has 14 amino acids. The CDR3 bases are TGTGCCAGCAGCTTAGTGAGAGGATTCGAGACCCAGTACTTC. Translated: CASSLVRGFETQYF. Filled out from reference TRBV7-9 and TRBJ2-5, the complete variable domain reads DTGVSQNPRHKITKRGQNVTFRCDPISEHNRLYWYRQTLGQGPEFLTYFQNEAQLEKSRLLSDRFSAERPKGSFSTLEIQRTEQGDSAMYLCASSLVRGFETQYFGPGTRLLVL.

The chain's CDR3 is CASSIPVQGYNQPQHF. In DNA, the CDR3 is TGTGCCAGTAGTATACCCGTACAGGGATACAATCAGCCCCAGCATTTT. This chain links TRBV19 with TRBJ1-5; the D gene is possibly TRBD1 (6 bases). The CDR3 runs 16 residues. In germline, CDR1 is LNHDA, CDR2 SQIVND (reference sequence). V lost 2 bases and J 3 bases, leaving 14 bases between the germline ends. Drawing the rest from reference TRBV19 and TRBJ1-5, the complete variable domain is DGGITQSPKYLFRKEGQNVTLSCEQNLNHDAMYWYRQDPGQGLRLIYYSQIVNDFQKGDIAEGYSVSREKKESFPLTVTSAQKNPTAFYLCASSIPVQGYNQPQHFGDGTRLSIL.

Only one count was recorded for this clone. This chain uses TRBV29-1 with TRBJ1-2; D call uncertain. Germline V gives CDR1 SQVTM, CDR2 ANQGSEA. This CDR3 region has 13 residues. V lost 1 base and J 0 bases, leaving 6 bases between the germline ends. CDR3 coding DNA: TGCAGCGTTGAAGGCCAGACTAACTATGGCTACACCTTC. Amino acids: CSVEGQTNYGYTF. The variable domain in full, with the rest retrieved from reference TRBV29-1 and TRBJ1-2, is SAVISQKPSRDICQRGTSLTIQCQVDSQVTMMFWYRQQPGQSLTLIATANQGSEATYESGFVIDKFPISRPNLTFSTLTVSNMSPEDSSIYLCSVEGQTNYGYTFGSGTRLTVV.